Described below is a single T cell receptor beta chain sequence and its context. Its antigen is as yet unknown. This sample was included in a study of CD8+ T cells in alopecia areata. Study as a whole: Dosing with tofacitinib proceeded for 6 to 18 months, followed by 6 months off drug.

Study conclusions and caveats: The study found higher clonality in lesional than normal scalp, especially in alopecia totalis/universalis.

This CDR3 has 13 residues. V shed 6 bases and J 5 bases; nucleotides not matched to a gene: 2. Per the germline V gene, CDR1 is MDHEN and CDR2 is SYDVKM. The treatment: oral pan-JAK inhibitor, 5-10 mg twice daily. Following RNA extraction, reverse transcription yielded cDNA that acted as the sequencing template. Produced via immunoSEQ multiplex PCR; TCRdb's table is partial and in-frame only. The top ten clones hold 18% of a sample with some 100,000 clones, around 40% of them seen once. This receptor was obtained from a human donor with alopecia areata. The V call is TRBV28, the J call TRBJ2-5; 11 positions agree with TRBD2. Specimen: CD8+ T cells sorted from blood, collected at week 24, from a patient treated with tofacitinib. CDR3 sequence: CASRVAGGETQYF. The CDR3 nucleotides read TGTGCCAGCAGGGTAGCGGGAGGGGAGACCCAGTACTTC.